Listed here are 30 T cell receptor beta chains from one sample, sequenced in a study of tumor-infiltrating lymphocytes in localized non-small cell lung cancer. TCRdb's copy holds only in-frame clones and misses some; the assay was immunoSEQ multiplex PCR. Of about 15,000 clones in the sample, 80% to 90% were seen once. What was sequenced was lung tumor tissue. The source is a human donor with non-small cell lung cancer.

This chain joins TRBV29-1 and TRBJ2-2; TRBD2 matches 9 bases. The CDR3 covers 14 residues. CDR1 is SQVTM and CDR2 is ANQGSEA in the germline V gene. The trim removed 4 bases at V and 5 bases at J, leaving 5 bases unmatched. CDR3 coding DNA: TGCAGCGTTGGGGGACTAGCCCGGACCGGGGAGCTGTTTTTT. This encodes CSVGGLARTGELFF.

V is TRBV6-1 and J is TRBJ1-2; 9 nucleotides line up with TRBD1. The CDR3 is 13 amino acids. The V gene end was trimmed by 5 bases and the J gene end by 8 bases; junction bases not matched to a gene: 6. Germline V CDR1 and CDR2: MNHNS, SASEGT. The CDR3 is CASSLDRGGGYTF. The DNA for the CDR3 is TGTGCCAGCAGTCTGGACAGGGGCGGCGGCTACACCTTC.

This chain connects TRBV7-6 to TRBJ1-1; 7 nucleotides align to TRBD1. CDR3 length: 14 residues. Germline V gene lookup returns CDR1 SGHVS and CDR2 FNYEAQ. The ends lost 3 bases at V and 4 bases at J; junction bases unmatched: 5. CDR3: CASSLQGVGTEAFF. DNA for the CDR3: TGTGCCAGCAGCTTGCAGGGGGTAGGCACTGAAGCTTTCTTT.

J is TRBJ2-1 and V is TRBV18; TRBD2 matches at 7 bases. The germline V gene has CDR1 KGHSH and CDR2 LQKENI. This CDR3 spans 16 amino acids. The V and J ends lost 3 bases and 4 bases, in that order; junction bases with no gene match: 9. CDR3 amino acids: CASSPPGSGAYNEQFF. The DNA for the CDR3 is TGTGCCAGCTCACCGCCTGGGAGCGGGGCATACAATGAGCAGTTCTTC.

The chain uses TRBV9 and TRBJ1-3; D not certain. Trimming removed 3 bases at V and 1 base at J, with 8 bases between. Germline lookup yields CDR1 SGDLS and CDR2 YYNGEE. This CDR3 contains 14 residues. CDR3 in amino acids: CASSEVGSGNTIYF. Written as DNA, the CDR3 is TGTGCCAGCAGCGAAGTGGGGTCTGGAAACACCATATATTTT.

CDR3 DNA: TGTGCCAGCAAGGAAGCTAATGAAAAACTGTTTTTT. It encodes CASKEANEKLFF. The V and J genes are TRBV19 and TRBJ1-4; D gene ambiguous. The ends were cut back, 9 bases at V and 3 bases at J, with 8 bases in the middle. Germline CDR1 LNHDA, CDR2 SQIVND (reference sequence). This CDR3 has 12 amino acids. The full variable domain, its missing parts supplied by reference TRBV19 and TRBJ1-4, is DGGITQSPKYLFRKEGQNVTLSCEQNLNHDAMYWYRQDPGQGLRLIYYSQIVNDFQKGDIAEGYSVSREKKESFPLTVTSAQKNPTAFYLCASKEANEKLFFGSGTQLSVL.

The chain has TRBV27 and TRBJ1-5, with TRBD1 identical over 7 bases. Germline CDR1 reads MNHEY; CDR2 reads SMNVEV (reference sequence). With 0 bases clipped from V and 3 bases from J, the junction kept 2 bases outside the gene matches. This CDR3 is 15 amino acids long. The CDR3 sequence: CASSLSGQANQPQHF. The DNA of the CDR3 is TGTGCCAGCAGTTTATCTGGACAGGCCAATCAGCCCCAGCATTTT.

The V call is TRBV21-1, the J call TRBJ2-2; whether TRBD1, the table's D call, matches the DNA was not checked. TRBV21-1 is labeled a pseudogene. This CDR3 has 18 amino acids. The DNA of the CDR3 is TGTGCCAGCAGCAAAGTGTCGACAGGGGGCGCGAACACCGGGGAGCTGTTTTTT. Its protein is CASSKVSTGGANTGELFF.

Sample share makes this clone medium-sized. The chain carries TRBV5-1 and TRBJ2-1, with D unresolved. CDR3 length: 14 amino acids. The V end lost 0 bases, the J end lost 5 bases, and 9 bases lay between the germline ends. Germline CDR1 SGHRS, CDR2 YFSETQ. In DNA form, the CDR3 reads TGCGCCAGCAGCTTGGAGGCGACCAACAATGAGCAGTTCTTC. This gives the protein CASSLEATNNEQFF.

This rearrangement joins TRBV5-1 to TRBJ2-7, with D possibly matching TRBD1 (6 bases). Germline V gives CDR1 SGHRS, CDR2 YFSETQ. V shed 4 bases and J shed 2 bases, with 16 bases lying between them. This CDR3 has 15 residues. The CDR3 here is CASSLTGTPPYEQYF. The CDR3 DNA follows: TGCGCCAGCAGCCTTACCGGGACACCGCCCTACGAGCAGTACTTC.

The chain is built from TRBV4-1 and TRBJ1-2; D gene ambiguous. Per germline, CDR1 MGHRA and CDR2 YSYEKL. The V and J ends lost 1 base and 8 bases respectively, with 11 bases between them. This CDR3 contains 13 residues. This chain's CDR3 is CASSQVGGIGYTF. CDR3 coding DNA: TGCGCCAGCAGCCAAGTTGGAGGGATCGGCTACACCTTC.

The CDR3, as DNA: TGTGCCAGTAGTATCGTGAGCGATGCCGAGCAGTACTTC. Translation: CASSIVSDAEQYF. This sequence joins TRBV19 and TRBJ2-7, with D unresolved. Deletions cut 3 bases from V and 6 bases from J, with 12 bases between. The CDR3 is 13 residues long. CDR1 and CDR2 from the germline V gene are LNHDA and SQIVND (reference sequence).

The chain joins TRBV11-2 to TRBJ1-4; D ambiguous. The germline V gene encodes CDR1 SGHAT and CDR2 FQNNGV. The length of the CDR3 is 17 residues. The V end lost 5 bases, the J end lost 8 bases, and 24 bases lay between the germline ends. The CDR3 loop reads CASSQDRFTQFSEKLFF. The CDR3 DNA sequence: TGTGCCAGCAGCCAGGACCGCTTTACCCAATTTTCCGAAAAACTGTTTTTT.

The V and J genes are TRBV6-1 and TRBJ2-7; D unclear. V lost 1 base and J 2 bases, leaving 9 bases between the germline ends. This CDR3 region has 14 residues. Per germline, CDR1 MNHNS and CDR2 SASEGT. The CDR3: CASSEGSRAYEQYF. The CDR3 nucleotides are TGTGCCAGCAGTGAAGGCTCGCGTGCCTACGAGCAGTACTTC.

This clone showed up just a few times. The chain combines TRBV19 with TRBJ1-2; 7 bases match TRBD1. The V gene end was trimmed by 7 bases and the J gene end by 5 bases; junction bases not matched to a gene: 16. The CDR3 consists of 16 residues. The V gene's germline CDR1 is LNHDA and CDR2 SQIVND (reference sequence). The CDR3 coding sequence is TGTGCCAGTAAAATATCGGCACGGGACAGCAGTTATGGCTACACCTTC. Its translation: CASKISARDSSYGYTF.

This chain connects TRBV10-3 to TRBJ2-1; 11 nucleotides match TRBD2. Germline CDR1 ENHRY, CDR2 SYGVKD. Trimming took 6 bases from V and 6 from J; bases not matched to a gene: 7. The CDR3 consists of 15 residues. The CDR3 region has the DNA TGTGCCATCAGACTAGCGGGAGAGGGTTTCAATGAGCAGTTCTTC. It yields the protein CAIRLAGEGFNEQFF.

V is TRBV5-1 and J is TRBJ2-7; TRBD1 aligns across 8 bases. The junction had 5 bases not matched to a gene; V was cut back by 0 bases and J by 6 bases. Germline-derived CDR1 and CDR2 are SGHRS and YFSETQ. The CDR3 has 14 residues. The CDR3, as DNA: TGCGCCAGCAGCTTGGGGACAGGGACGGGCGAGCAGTACTTC. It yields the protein CASSLGTGTGEQYF.

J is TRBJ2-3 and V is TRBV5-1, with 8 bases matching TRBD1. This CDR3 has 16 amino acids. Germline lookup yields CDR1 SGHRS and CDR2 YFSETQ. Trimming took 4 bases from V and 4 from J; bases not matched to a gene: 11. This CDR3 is CASSLRQGPAADTQYF. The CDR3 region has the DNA TGCGCCAGCAGCCTCAGACAGGGGCCTGCGGCAGATACGCAGTATTTT.

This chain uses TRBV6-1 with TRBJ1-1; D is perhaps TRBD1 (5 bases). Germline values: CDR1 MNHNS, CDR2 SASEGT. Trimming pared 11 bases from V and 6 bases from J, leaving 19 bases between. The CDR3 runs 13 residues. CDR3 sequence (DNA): TGTGCCGCTTCATCCCCGGGGGGGGCTGAAGCTTTCTTT. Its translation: CAASSPGGAEAFF.

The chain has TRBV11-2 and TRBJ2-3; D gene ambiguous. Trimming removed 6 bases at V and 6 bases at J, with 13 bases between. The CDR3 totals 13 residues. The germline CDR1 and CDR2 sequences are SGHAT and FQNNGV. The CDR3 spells CASSSLPADTQYF. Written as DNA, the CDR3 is TGTGCCAGCAGTTCGCTGCCGGCGGATACGCAGTATTTT.

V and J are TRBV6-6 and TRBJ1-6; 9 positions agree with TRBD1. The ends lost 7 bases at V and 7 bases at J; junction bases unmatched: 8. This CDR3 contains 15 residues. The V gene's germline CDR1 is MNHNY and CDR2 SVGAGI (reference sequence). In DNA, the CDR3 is TGTGCCAGCACCCAAGCGGGACAGGGCAATTCACCCCTCCACTTT. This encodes CASTQAGQGNSPLHF.

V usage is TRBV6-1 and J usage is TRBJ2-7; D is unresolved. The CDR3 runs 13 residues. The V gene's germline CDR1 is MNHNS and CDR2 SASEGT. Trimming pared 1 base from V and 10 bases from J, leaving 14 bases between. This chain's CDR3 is CASSEEISLPQYF. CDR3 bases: TGTGCCAGCAGTGAAGAGATTTCTCTCCCTCAGTACTTC.

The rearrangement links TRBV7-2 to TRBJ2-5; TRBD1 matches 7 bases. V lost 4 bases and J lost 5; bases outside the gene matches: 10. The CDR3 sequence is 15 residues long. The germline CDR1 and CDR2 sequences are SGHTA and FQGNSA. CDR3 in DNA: TGTGCCAGCAGCTCATACAGGGGCCTAGGGGAGACCCAGTACTTC. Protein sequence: CASSSYRGLGETQYF. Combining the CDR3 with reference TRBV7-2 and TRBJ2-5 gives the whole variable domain GAGVSQSPSNKVTEKGKDVELRCDPISGHTALYWYRQSLGQGLEFLIYFQGNSAPDKSGLPSDRFSAERTGGSVSTLTIQRTQQEDSAVYLCASSSYRGLGETQYFGPGTRLLVL.

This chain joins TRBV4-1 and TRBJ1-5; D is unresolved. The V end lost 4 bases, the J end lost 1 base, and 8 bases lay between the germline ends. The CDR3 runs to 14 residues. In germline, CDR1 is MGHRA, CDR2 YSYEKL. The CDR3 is CASSPIQSNQPQHF. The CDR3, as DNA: TGCGCCAGCAGCCCCATCCAAAGCAATCAGCCCCAGCATTTT.

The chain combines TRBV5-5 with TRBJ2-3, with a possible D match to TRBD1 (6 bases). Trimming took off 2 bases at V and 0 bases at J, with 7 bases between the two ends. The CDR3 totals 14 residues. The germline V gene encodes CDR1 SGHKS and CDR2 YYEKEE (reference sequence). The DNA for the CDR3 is TGTGCCAGCAGCTTCCAGGGGAGCACAGATACGCAGTATTTT. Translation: CASSFQGSTDTQYF.

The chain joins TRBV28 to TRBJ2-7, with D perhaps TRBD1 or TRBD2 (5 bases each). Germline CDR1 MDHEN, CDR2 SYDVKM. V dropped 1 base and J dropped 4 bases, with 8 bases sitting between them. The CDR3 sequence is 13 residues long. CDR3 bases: TGTGCCAGCAGTTTATCGGGACGATACGAGCAGTACTTC. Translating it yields CASSLSGRYEQYF.

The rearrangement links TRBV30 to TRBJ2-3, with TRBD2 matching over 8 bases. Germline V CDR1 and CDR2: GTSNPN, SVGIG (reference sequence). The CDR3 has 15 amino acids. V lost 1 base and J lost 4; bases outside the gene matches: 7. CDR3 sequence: CAWSGGSGMADTQYF. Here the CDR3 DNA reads TGTGCCTGGAGTGGTGGTAGCGGGATGGCAGATACGCAGTATTTT.

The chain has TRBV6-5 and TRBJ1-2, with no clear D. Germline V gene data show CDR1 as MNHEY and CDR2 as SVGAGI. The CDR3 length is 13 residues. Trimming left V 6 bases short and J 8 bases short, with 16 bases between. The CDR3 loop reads CASSSTPPGGYTF. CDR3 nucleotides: TGTGCCAGCAGCTCGACTCCCCCGGGGGGCTACACCTTC.

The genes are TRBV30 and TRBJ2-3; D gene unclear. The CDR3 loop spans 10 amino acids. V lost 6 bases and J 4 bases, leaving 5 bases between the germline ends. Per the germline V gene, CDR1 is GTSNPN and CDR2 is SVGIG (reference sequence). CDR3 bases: TGTGCCTGTCAGGCAGATACGCAGTATTTT. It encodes CACQADTQYF.

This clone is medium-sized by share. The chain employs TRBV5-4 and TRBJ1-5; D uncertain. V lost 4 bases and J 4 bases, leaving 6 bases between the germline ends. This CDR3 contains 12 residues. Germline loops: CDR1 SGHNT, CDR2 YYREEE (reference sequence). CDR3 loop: CASSGPNQPQHF. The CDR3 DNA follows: TGTGCCAGCAGCGGCCCTAATCAGCCCCAGCATTTT. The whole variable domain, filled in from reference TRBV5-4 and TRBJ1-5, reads ETGVTQSPTHLIKTRGQQVTLRCSSQSGHNTVSWYQQALGQGPQFIFQYYREEENGRGNFPPRFSGLQFPNYSSELNVNALELDDSALYLCASSGPNQPQHFGDGTRLSIL.